This TCR beta chain originates from a study of blood T cell repertoires in COVID-19. As for the study in general: The origin of the acute and convalescent COVID-19 samples was the United States, Italy and Spain. Nucleic acid was either cDNA or gDNA, and it came from T cells, B-cell-depleted T cells, or PBMCs.

In the source study's methods: Reference gene primer amplification yielded estimated nucleated cell counts. This table comes from immunoSEQ multiplex PCR, and its TCRdb copy is limited to in-frame clones, with some not included. Clone size and the V and J calls come from that table; the DNA yielded D and trimming. Of 250,000 to 350,000 clones listed, about 90% are singletons. Seattle's cohort entered during active infection and was followed longitudinally. The source material was peripheral blood. This receptor was identified in a woman aged 45-60 years with COVID-19, enrolled during active disease.

CDR3 coding DNA: TGTGCCAGCAGCTTAGGCCAGATTAACACTGAAGCTTTCTTT. As protein: CASSLGQINTEAFF. The rearrangement links TRBV7-2 to TRBJ1-1, with unresolved D. The V end lost 1 base, the J end lost 2 bases, and 8 bases lay between the germline ends. The germline V gene has CDR1 SGHTA and CDR2 FQGNSA. The CDR3 length is 14 residues.